These T cell receptor beta chains were read from a single sample in a study of T cell responses to AZD1222 COVID-19 vaccine. Profiled with immunoSEQ multiplex PCR; TCRdb holds only in-frame clones, not every one. The sample shows 84,000 or so clones, 90% of them seen only once. The sample was peripheral blood, taken 28 days after the second AZD1222 dose. The source is an adult who received the AZD1222 COVID-19 vaccine. Each CDR3 is given with its conserved first and last residue. D genes are given only for firm matches. Size values are once, few and many counts, or a class for expanded clones, and some rows have none.

cdr3_nt cdr3_aa d_call j_call clone_size v_call
TGTGCCAGCAGCTACGGACTAGCGGGAGGCGCAGATACGCAGTATTTT CASSYGLAGGADTQYF TRBD2 TRBJ2-3 - TRBV7-2
TGTGCAAGTCGCCCCGACGGGGGCGCAGGGCAGTACTTC CASRPDGGAGQYF - TRBJ2-7 once TRBV12-2
TGTGCCAGCAGCCCAGGCGCCTCCTACGAGCAGTACTTC CASSPGASYEQYF - TRBJ2-7 - TRBV11-2
TGTGCCTGGAGTGCGAGAGCCCAAGAGACCCAGTACTTC CAWSARAQETQYF - TRBJ2-5 - TRBV30
TGTGCCAGCAGCCAAGGGACCCGGGGGACCCAGTACTTC CASSQGTRGTQYF - TRBJ2-5 - TRBV3-1/TRBV3-2
TGTGCCTGGAGGGAACTCAATGAGCAGTTCTTC CAWRELNEQFF - TRBJ2-1 - TRBV30
TGTGCCAGCAGACGTCAGTTGAACACTGAAGCTTTCTTT CASRRQLNTEAFF - TRBJ1-1 - TRBV3-1/TRBV3-2
TGTGCCAGCTCAACCAACAGGGTCTCTGAAGCTTTCTTT CASSTNRVSEAFF - TRBJ1-1 - TRBV18
TGTGCCAGCACCATGGGAGCCTATGAGCAGTTCTTC CASTMGAYEQFF - TRBJ2-1 - TRBV6-5
TGTGCCAGTAGTACCCAGACAGGGGCAGGGTACGAGCAGTACTTC CASSTQTGAGYEQYF TRBD1 TRBJ2-7 - TRBV19
TGTGCCAGTAGTATGCTGGCCACCACAGATACGCAGTATTTT CASSMLATTDTQYF - TRBJ2-3 - TRBV19
TGTGCCAGCAGCGAAGCGGGGGTACCATCCTACAATGAGCAGTTCTTC CASSEAGVPSYNEQFF TRBD2 TRBJ2-1 - TRBV9
TGTGCCAGCAGCAATAAAAAGGGACCCAATCAGCCCCAGCATTTT CASSNKKGPNQPQHF - TRBJ1-5 - TRBV21-1